This TCR beta chain comes out of a study of identical twins. Note on this clonotype: Its specificity is unknown.

TCRdb processed the 5' RACE reads anew with MiXCR; each CDR3 protein has one entry. The table includes around 250,000 distinct CDR3 sequences, 5.5% to 8% detected once. Study-wide findings and caveats: Models, which agreed with sharing between unrelated individuals, nonetheless underestimated the out-of-frame TCR alpha sharing seen in monozygotic twins.

The germline V gene has CDR1 DFQATT and CDR2 SNEGSKA (reference sequence). Trimming at V came to 2 bases and at J to 6 bases, leaving 6 bases not matched to a gene. The CDR3 has 14 amino acids. This same sample was also taken into another study, of yellow fever vaccine responses in identical twins.

The sequencing sample was made of memory (CD45RO+) T cells sorted from blood. This sequence joins TRBV20-1 and TRBJ2-3, with TRBD2 identical over 9 bases. The receptor's source is a woman under 30 in good health. This chain's CDR3 is CSARFSGSPDTQYF. In nucleotides, the CDR3 is TGCAGTGCTAGATTTAGCGGGAGTCCCGATACGCAGTATTTT.